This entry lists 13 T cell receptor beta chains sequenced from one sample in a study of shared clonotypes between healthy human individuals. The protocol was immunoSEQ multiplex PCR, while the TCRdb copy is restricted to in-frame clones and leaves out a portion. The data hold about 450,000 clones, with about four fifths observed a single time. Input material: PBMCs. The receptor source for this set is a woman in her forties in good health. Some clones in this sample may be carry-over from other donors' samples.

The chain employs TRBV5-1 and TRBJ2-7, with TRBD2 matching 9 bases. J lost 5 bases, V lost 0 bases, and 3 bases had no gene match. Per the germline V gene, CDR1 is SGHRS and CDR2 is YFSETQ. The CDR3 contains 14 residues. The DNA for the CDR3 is TGCGCCAGCAGCTTGGGGGCGGGAGGGGACGAGCAGTACTTC. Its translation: CASSLGAGGDEQYF.

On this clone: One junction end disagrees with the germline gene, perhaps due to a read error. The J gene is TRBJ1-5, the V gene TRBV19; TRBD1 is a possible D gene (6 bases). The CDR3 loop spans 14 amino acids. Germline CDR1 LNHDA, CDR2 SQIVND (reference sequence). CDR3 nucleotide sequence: TGTGCCAGTGGACAGAATTCGCTCAATGAGCCCCAGCATTTT. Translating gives CASGQNSLNEPQHF.

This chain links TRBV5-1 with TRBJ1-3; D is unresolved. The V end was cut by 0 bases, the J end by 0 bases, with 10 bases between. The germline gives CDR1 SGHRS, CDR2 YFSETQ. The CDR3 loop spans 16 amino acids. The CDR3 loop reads CASSLGTPSSGNTIYF. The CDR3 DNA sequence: TGCGCCAGCAGCTTGGGAACGCCCAGCTCTGGAAACACCATATATTTT.

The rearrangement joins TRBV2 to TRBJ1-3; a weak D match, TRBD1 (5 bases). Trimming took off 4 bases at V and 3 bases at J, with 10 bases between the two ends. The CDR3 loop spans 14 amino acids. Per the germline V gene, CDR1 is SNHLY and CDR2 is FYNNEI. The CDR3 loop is CASSGWGFGNTIYF. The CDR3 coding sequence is TGTGCCAGCAGTGGCTGGGGGTTTGGAAACACCATATATTTT.

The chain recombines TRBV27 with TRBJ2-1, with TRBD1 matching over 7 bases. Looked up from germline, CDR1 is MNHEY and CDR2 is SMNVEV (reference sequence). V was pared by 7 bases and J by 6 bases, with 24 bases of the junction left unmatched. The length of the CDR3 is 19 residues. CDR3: CASTKDRSTLKQLFNEQFF. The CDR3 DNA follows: TGTGCCAGCACTAAGGACAGGTCCACCCTTAAGCAATTATTCAATGAGCAGTTCTTC.

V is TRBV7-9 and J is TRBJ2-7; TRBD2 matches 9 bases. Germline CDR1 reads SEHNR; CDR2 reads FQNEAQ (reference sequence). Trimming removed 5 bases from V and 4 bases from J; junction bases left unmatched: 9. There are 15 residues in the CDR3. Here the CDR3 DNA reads TGTGCCAGCAGCCGAGCGGGAGGCCAAGGTTACGAGCAGTACTTC. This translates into CASSRAGGQGYEQYF.

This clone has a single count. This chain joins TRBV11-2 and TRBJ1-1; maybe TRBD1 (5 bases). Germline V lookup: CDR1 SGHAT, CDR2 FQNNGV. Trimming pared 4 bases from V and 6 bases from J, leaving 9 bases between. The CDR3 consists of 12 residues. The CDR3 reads CASSWDGPEAFF. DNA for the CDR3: TGTGCCAGCAGCTGGGACGGGCCTGAAGCTTTCTTT.

CDR3 sequence: CASSLVGGRATDTQYF. The CDR3 DNA reads TGCGCCAGCAGCTTGGTTGGGGGGAGGGCCACAGATACGCAGTATTTT. The chain has TRBV5-1 and TRBJ2-3, with 7 bases matching TRBD2. This CDR3 spans 16 amino acids. J gave up 2 bases and V 0 bases, and 6 bases lay outside the gene matches. CDR1 is SGHRS and CDR2 is YFSETQ in the germline V gene.

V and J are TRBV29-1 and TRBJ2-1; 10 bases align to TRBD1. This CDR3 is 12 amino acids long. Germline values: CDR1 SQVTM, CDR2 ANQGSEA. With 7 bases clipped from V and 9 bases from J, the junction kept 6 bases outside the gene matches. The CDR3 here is CSAGTGDSEQFF. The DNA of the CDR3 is TGCAGCGCTGGGACAGGGGATTCTGAGCAGTTCTTC.

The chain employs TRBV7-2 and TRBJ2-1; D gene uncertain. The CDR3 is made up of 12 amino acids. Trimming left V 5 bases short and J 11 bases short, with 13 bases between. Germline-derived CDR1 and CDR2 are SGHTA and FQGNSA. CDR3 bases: TGTGCCAGCAGCACTTCCGGGCCCCAGCAGTTCTTC. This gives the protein CASSTSGPQQFF.

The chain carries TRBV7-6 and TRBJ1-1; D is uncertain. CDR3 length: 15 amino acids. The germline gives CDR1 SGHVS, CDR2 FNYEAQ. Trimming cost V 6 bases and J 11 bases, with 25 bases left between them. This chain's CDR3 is CASSPYPRRNGLAFF. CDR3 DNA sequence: TGTGCCAGCAGTCCTTACCCCCGTCGGAATGGGCTCGCTTTCTTT.

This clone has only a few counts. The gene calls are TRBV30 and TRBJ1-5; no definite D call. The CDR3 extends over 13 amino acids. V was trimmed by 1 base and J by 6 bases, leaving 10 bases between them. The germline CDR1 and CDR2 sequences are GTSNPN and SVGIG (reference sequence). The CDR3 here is CAWSGAWGQPQHF. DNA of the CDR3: TGTGCCTGGAGTGGCGCCTGGGGTCAGCCCCAGCATTTT.

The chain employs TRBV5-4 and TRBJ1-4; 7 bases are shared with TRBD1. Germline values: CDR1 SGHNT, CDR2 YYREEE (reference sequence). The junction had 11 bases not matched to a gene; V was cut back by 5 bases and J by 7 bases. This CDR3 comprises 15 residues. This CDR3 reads CASSQTTGSGEKLFF. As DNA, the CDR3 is TGTGCCAGCAGTCAAACGACAGGGTCAGGTGAAAAACTGTTTTTT.